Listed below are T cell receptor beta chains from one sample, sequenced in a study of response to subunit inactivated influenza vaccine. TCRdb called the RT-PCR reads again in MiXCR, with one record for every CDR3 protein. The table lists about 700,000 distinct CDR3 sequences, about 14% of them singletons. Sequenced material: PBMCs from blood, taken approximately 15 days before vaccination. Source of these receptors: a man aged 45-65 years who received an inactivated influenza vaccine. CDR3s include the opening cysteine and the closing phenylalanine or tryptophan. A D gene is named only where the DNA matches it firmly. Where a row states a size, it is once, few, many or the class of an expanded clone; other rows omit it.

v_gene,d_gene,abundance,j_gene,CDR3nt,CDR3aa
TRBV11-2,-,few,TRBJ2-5,TGTGCCAGCAGCCTGGACTACCGAGAGACCCAGTACTTC,CASSLDYRETQYF
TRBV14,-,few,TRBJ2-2,TGTGCCAGCAGCCAAGTCCCGGGTAACACCGGGGAGCTGTTTTTT,CASSQVPGNTGELFF
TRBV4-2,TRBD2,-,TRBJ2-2,TGTGCCAGCAGCCAAGATGAGGGACTAGCGGGAGGGCCGACCGGGGAGCTGTTTTTT,CASSQDEGLAGGPTGELFF
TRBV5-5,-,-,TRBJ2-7,TGTGCCAGCAGCCCATCAGATATGGCATCCTACGAGCAGTACTTC,CASSPSDMASYEQYF
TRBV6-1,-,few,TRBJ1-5,TGTGCCAGCAGTGAACAGGGGTATTCTCAGCCCCAGCATTTT,CASSEQGYSQPQHF
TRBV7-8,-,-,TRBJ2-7,TGTGCCAGCAGCTTAGAAGGCTTGGGCTCCTACGAGCAGTACTTC,CASSLEGLGSYEQYF
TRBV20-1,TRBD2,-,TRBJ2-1,TGCAGTCCCAGCCTAGCGGCGGACAATGAGCAGTTCTTC,CSPSLAADNEQFF
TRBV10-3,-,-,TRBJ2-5,TGTGCCATCAGTGAGACAGGTGCCCCCCAAGAGACCCAGTACTTC,CAISETGAPQETQYF
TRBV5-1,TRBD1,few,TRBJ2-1,TGCGCCAGCAGTCCCGGGACAGGGGGCTTCGAGCAGTTCTTC,CASSPGTGGFEQFF
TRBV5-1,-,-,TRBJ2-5,TGCGCCAGCAGCTTGACCACATTCCAAGAGACCCAGTACTTC,CASSLTTFQETQYF
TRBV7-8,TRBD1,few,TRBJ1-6,TGTGCCAGCAGCCCGGGGGACAGGGCCCTATCACCCCTCCACTTT,CASSPGDRALSPLHF
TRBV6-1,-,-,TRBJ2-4,TGTGCCAGCAATAATTTAGGGGAAGCCAAAAACATTCAGTACTTC,CASNNLGEAKNIQYF
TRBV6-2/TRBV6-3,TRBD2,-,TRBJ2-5,TGTGCCAGCAATAAGCCCCGGGGGGCCCAGTACTTC,CASNKPRGAQYF
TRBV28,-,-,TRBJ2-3,TGTGCCAGCAGTGGCCGAGCCGCTAGCACAGATACGCAGTATTTT,CASSGRAASTDTQYF
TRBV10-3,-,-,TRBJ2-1,TGTGCCATCAGTGAGGTCAATGAGCAGTTCTTC,CAISEVNEQFF
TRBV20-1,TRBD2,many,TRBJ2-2,TGCAGTGCTTACCGGGGAGGGGACACCGGGGAGCTGTTTTTT,CSAYRGGDTGELFF
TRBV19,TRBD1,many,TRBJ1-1,TGTGCCAGTAGGCCACAGGGGGAGGCCACTGAAGCTTTCTTT,CASRPQGEATEAFF
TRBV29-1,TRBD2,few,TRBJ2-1,TGCAGCGTCATGACTAGCGTAAACTACAATGAGCAGTTCTTC,CSVMTSVNYNEQFF
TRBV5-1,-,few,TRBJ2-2,TGCGCCAGCAGCCCCTATGCAGGGGCGGGGAACACCGGGGAGCTGTTTTTT,CASSPYAGAGNTGELFF
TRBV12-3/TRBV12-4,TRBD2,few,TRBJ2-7,TGTGCCAGCAGTTGGAGCGGGAGCTCCTACGAGCAGTACTTC,CASSWSGSSYEQYF
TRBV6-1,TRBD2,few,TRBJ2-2,TGTGCCAGCATCAGCGGACTAGCGGGCATCACCACCGGGGAGCTGTTTTTT,CASISGLAGITTGELFF
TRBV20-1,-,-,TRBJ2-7,TGCAGTGCCAGGACAGCCCAGTCCCTTTACGAGCAGTACTTC,CSARTAQSLYEQYF
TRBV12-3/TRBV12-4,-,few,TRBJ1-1,TGTGCCAGCAAACTATCGGGGGGCGGTAGCACTGAAGCTTTCTTT,CASKLSGGGSTEAFF
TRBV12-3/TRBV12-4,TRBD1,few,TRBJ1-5,TGTGCCAGCAGGCGGGGACAGTATAGCAATCAGCCCCAGCATTTT,CASRRGQYSNQPQHF
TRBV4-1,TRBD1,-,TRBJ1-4,TGCGCCAGCAGCCAAGATGGGGCAAGGGGGCGTCTCGAAAAACTGTTTTTT,CASSQDGARGRLEKLFF
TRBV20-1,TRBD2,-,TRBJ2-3,TGCAGTGCTTATGGACTAGCGGGAGGGCGGGATACGCAGTATTTT,CSAYGLAGGRDTQYF
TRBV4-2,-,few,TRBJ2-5,TGTGCCAGCTCGCAGTCAGAGACCCAGTACTTC,CASSQSETQYF
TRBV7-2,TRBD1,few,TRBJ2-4,TGTGCCAGCAGCCTCCGCAGGACAGGGGGCAAAAACATTCAGTACTTC,CASSLRRTGGKNIQYF
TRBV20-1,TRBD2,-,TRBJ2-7,TGCAGTGCTAGAGATTTACAGCGGGAGACCTACGAGCAGTACTTC,CSARDLQRETYEQYF
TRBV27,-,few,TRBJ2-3,TGTGCCAGCAGTTTAAAGTCACGGGACACAGATACGCAGTATTTT,CASSLKSRDTDTQYF
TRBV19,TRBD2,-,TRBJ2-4,TGTGCCAGTTCAGCGGGAGATTTAGCCAAAAACATTCAGTACTTC,CASSAGDLAKNIQYF
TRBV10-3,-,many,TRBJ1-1,TGTGCCATCAGTGCACTGATGAACACTGAAGCTTTCTTT,CAISALMNTEAFF
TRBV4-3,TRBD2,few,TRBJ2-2,TGCGCCAGCAGCGCGGGGGTCAACACCGGGGAGCTGTTTTTT,CASSAGVNTGELFF
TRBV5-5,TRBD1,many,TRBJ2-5,TGTGCCAGCAGCTCGTTCGCCACAGGGGGAAAGACCCAGTACTTC,CASSSFATGGKTQYF
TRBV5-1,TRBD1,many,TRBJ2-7,TGCGCCAGCAGCTTGGGGGACAGGGGCGAGCAGTACTTC,CASSLGDRGEQYF
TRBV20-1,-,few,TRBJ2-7,TGCAGTGCTAGAGATCCGCCAGCGAATGTGCAGTACTTC,CSARDPPANVQYF
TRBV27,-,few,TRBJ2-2,TGTGCCAGCAGCCGCCCCGGGGCTGGGGAGCTGTTTTTT,CASSRPGAGELFF
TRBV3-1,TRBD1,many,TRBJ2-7,TGTGCCAGCAGCCAAGTATTTCCAGGGGACAGATACTACGAGCAGTACTTC,CASSQVFPGDRYYEQYF
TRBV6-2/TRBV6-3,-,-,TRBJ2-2,TGTGCCAGCAGTGATCGACGGGACAAGATCGGGGAGCTGTTTTTT,CASSDRRDKIGELFF
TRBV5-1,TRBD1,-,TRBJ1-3,TGCGCCAGCATCAGGGGGGATTCTGGAAACACCATATATTTT,CASIRGDSGNTIYF
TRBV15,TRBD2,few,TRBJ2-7,TGTGCCACCAGCAGAGAACTAGCGACTAACGAGCAGTACTTC,CATSRELATNEQYF
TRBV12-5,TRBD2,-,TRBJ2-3,TGTGCTAGTGAGGCGACACTAGCGGATTACACAGATACGCAGTATTTT,CASEATLADYTDTQYF
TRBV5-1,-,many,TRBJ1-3,TGCGCCAGCAAAGGCAGCGAAATCTCTGGAAACACCATATATTTT,CASKGSEISGNTIYF
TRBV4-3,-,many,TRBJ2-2,TGCGCCAGCAGCCAATTTAGCGCGAACACCGGGGAGCTGTTTTTT,CASSQFSANTGELFF
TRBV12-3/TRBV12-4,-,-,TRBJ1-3,TGTGCCAGCAGTTTCCAGGGGTTGGGATACACCATATATTTT,CASSFQGLGYTIYF